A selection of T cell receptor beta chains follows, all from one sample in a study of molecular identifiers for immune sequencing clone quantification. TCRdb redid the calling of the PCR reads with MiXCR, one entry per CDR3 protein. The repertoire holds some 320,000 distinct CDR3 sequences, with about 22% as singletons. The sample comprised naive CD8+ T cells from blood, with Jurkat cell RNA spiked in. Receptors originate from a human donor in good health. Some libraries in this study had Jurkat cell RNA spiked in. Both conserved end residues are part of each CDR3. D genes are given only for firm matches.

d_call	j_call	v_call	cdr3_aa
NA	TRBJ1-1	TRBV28	CASSPHPAGVSTEAFF
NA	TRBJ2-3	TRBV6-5	CASSYSSGSGDTQYF
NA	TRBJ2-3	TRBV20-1	CSARPLWGTGDTQYF
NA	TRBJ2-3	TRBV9	CASSGGRDTQYF
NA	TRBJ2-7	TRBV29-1	CSVEGAPDEQYF
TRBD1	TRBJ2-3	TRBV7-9	CASSTGTGGRTDTQYF
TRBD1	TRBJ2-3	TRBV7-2	CASSLGQGYTDTQYF
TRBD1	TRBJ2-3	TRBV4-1	CASSPDVQGVPQYF
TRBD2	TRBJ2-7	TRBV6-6	CASSYSGAGGNEQYF
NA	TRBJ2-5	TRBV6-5	CASRLAFQETQYF
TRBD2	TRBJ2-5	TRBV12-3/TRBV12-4	CASSLAGRAETQYF
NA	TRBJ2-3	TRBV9	CASSPLSTDTQYF
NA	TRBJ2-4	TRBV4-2	CASSQDWGEGEGKNIQYF
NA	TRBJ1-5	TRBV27	CASSLYSTKNSNQPQHF
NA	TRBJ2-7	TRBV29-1	CSVEGAGEGYEQYF
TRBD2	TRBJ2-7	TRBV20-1	CSAINLAENYEQYF
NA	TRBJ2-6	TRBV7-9	CAGRRPRDNRSGANVLTF
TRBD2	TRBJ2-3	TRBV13	CASSSSNPSGGAPDTQYF
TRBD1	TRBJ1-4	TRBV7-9	CASSLAPGQSNEKLFF
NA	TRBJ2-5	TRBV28	CASLGSQETQYF
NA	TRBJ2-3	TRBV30	CAWSQGRTTDTQYF
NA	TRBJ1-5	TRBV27	CASSFTGNNQPQHF
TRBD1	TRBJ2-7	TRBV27	CASSSTGGNEQYF
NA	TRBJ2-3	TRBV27	CASSLLGRASTDTQYF
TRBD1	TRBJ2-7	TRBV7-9	CASIKKGTGNYEQYF
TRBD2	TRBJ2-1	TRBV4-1	CASCQATGLAGEYEQFF
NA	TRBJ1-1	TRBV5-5	CASRVEEGLMNTEAFF
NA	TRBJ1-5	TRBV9	CASSPGPGNQPQHF
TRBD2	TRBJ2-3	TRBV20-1	CSAPPELAGDTDTQYF
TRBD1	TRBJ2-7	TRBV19	CASSMSPGQAYEQYF
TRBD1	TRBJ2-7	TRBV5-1	CASSPGQGAYVQYF
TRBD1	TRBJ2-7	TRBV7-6	CASSLSTTGAAYEQYF
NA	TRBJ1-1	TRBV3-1	CASSHLRGERMNTEAFF
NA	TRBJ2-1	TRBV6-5	CASSYSSGPYNEQFF
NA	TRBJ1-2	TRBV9	CASSVGGAGFYGYTF
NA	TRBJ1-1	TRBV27	CASSPLSGFDAFF
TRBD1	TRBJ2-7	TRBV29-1	CSVTPCRQGKYF
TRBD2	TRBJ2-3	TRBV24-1	CATSDLGAGVTDTQYF
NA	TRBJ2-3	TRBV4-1	CASSPWAGAFTDTQYF
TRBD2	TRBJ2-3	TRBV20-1	CSAKYSGTSGSSDTQYF
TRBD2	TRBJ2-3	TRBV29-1	CSVGDFGRTQYF